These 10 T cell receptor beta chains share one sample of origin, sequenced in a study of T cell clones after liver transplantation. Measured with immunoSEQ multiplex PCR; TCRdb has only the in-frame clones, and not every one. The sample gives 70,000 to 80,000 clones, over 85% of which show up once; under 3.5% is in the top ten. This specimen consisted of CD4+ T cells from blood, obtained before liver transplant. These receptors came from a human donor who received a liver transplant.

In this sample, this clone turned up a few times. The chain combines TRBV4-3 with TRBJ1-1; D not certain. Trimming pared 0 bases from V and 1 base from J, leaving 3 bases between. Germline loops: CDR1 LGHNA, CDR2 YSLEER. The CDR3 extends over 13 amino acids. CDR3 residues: CASSQDRNTEAFF. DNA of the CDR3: TGCGCCAGCAGCCAAGACAGGAACACTGAAGCTTTCTTT.

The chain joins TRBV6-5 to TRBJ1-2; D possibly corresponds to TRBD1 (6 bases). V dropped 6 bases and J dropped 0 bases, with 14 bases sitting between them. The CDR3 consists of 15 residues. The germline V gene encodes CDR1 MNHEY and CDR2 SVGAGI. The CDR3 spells CASSYGGGANYGYTF. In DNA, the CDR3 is TGTGCCAGCAGCTACGGGGGGGGCGCTAACTATGGCTACACCTTC.

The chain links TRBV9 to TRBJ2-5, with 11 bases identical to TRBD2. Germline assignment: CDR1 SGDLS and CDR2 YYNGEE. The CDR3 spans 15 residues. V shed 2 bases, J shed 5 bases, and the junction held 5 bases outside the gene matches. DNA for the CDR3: TGTGCCAGCAGCGTTAGCGGGAGGGCCGGGGAGACCCAGTACTTC. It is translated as CASSVSGRAGETQYF.

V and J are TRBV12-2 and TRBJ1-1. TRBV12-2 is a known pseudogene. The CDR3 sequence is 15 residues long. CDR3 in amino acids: CASRLGLLIDTEAFF. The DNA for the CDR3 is TGTGCAAGTCGCTTAGGCCTCTTGATCGACACTGAAGCTTTCTTT.

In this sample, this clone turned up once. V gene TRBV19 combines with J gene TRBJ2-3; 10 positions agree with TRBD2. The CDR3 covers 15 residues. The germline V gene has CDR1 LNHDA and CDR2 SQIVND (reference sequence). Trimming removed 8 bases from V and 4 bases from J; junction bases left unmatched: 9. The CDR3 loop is CASSQRTSGPDTQYF. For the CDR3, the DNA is TGTGCCAGTTCTCAACGGACTAGCGGCCCAGATACGCAGTATTTT. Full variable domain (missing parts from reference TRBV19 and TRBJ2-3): DGGITQSPKYLFRKEGQNVTLSCEQNLNHDAMYWYRQDPGQGLRLIYYSQIVNDFQKGDIAEGYSVSREKKESFPLTVTSAQKNPTAFYLCASSQRTSGPDTQYFGPGTRLTVL.

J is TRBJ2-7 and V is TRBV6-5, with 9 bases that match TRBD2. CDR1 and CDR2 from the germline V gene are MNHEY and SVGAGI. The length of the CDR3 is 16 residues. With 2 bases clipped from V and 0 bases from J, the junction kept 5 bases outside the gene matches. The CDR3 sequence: CASSYEGSGSSYEQYF. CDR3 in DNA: TGTGCCAGCAGTTACGAGGGTAGCGGGAGCTCCTACGAGCAGTACTTC.

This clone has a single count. The CDR3 region is CASSEQGARNYGYTF. The CDR3 nucleotides read TGTGCCAGCAGCGAACAGGGGGCGCGGAACTATGGCTACACCTTC. The chain links TRBV28 to TRBJ1-2; TRBD1 matches 9 bases. Trimming took 6 bases from V and 2 from J; bases not matched to a gene: 7. Germline loops: CDR1 MDHEN, CDR2 SYDVKM. The CDR3 spans 15 residues.

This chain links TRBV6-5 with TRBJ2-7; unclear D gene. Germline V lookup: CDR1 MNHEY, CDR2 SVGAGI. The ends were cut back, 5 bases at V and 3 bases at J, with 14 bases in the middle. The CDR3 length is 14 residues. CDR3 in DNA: TGTGCCAGCAGTCAACGAGACGACCTCTACGAGCAGTACTTC. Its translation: CASSQRDDLYEQYF.

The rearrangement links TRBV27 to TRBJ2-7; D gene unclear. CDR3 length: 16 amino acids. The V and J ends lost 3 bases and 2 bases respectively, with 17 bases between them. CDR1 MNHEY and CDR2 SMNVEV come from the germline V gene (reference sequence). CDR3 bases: TGTGCCAGCAGTTTCGCGTCGGGCGGTTCTACCTACGAGCAGTACTTC. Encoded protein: CASSFASGGSTYEQYF.

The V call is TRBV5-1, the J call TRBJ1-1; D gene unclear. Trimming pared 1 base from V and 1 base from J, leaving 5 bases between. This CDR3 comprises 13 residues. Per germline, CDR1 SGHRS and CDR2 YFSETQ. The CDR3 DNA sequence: TGCGCCAGCAGCTTGACAGAGAACACTGAAGCTTTCTTT. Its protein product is CASSLTENTEAFF.